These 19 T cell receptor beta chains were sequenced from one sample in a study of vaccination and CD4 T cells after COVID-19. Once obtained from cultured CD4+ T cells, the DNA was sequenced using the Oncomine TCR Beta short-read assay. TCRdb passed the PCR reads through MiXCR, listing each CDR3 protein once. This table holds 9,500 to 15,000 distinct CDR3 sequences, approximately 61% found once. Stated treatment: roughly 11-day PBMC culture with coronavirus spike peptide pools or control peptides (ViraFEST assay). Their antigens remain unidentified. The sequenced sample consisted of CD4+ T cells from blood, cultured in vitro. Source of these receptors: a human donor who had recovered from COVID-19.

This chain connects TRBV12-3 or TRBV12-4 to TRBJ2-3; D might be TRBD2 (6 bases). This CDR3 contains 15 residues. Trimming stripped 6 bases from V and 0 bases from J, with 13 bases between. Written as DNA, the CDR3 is TGTGCCAGCAGCTTCGGGACTGCTAGCACAGATACGCAGTATTTT. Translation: CASSFGTASTDTQYF.

The chain's CDR3 is CSPSGVLDKNIQYF. CDR3 DNA sequence: TGCAGTCCGTCAGGGGTACTGGACAAAAACATTCAGTACTTC. This chain joins TRBV20-1 and TRBJ2-4, with a weak D call TRBD1 (6 bases). Looked up from germline, CDR1 is DFQATT and CDR2 is SNEGSKA (reference sequence). This CDR3 comprises 14 residues. V was cut by 8 bases and J by 3 bases, with 17 bases left in between.

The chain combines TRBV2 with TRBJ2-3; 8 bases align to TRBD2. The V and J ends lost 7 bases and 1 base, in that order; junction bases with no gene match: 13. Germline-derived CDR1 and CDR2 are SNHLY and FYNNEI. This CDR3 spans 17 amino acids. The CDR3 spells CASITLRSGRRTDTQYF. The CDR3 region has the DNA TGTGCCAGCATCACCCTACGCAGCGGGAGACGCACAGATACGCAGTATTTT.

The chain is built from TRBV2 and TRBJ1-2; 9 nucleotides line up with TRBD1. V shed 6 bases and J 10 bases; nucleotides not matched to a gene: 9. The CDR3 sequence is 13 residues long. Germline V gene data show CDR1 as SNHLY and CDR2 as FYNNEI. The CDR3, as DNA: TGTGCCAGCAGCTACAGGGGGCTGTTGGCCTACACCTTC. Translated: CASSYRGLLAYTF.

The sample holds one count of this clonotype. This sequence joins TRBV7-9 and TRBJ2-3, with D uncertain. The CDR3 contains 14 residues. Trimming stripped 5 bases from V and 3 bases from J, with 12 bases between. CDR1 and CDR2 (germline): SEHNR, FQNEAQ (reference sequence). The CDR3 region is CASSLSSPTDTQYF. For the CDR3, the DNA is TGTGCCAGCAGCCTTAGTAGTCCGACAGATACGCAGTATTTT.

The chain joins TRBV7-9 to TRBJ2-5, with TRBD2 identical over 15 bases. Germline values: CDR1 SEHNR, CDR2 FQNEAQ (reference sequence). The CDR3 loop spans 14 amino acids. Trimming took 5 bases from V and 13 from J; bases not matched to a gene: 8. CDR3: CASSNWTSGRGPYF. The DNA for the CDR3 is TGTGCCAGCAGCAACTGGACTAGCGGGAGGGGTCCGTACTTC.

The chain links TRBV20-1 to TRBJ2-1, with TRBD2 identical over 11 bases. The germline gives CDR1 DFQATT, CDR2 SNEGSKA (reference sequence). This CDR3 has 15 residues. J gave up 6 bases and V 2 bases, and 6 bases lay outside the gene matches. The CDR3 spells CSARSPSGRTNEQFF. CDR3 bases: TGCAGTGCTAGATCGCCTAGCGGGAGGACCAATGAGCAGTTCTTC.

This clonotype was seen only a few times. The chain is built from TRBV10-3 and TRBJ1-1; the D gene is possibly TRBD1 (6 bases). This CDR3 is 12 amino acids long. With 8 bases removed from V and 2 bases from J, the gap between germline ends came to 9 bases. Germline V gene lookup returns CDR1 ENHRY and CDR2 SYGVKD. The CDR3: CAIAGTNTEAFF. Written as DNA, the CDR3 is TGTGCCATCGCCGGGACAAACACTGAAGCTTTCTTT.

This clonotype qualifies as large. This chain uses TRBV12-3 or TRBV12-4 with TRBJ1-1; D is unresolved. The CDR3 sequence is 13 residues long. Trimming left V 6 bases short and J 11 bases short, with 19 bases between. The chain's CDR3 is CASSFLQGGRAFF. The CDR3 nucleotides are TGTGCCAGCAGCTTCCTACAAGGAGGGAGGGCTTTCTTT.

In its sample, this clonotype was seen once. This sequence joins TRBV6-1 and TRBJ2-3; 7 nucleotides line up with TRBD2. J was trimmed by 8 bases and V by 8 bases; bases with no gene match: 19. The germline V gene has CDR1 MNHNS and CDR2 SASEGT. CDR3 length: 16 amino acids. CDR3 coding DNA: TGTGCCAGCTCTAAAATAAGGGCTAGCGGCAGAGGTACGCAGTATTTT. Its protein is CASSKIRASGRGTQYF.

For the CDR3, the DNA is TGCAGTGCTAGTCGGACTACGCGCTACGAGCAGTACTTC. Encoded protein: CSASRTTRYEQYF. The genes are TRBV20-1 and TRBJ2-7, with D maybe TRBD2 (6 bases). CDR1 and CDR2 (germline): DFQATT, SNEGSKA (reference sequence). The CDR3 contains 13 residues. Deletions cut 3 bases from V and 3 bases from J, with 12 bases between.

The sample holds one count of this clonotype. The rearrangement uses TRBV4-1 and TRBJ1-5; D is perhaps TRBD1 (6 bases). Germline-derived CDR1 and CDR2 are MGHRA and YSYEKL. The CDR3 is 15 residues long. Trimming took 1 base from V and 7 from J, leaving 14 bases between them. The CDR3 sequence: CASSQAGGGGQPQHF. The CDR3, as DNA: TGCGCCAGCAGCCAAGCCGGGGGGGGCGGCCAGCCCCAGCATTTT.

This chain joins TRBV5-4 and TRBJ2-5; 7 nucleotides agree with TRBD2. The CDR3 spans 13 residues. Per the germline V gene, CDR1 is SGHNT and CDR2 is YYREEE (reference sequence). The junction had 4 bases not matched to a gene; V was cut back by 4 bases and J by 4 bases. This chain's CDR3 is CASSPRGVETQYF. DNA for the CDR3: TGTGCCAGCAGCCCTCGGGGGGTAGAGACCCAGTACTTC.

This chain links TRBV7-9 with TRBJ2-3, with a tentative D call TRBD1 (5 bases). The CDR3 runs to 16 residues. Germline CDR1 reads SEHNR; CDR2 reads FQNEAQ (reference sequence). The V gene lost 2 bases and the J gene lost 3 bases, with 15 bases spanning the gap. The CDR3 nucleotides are TGTGCCAGCAGCTTATTTGACAGACGAATAACAGATACGCAGTATTTT. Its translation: CASSLFDRRITDTQYF.

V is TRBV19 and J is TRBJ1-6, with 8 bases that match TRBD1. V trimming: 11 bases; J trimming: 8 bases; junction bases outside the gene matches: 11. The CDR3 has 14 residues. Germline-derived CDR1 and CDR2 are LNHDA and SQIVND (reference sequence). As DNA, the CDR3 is TGTGCCGGAAGAGGACAGGGTCTCCATTCACCCCTCCACTTT. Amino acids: CAGRGQGLHSPLHF.

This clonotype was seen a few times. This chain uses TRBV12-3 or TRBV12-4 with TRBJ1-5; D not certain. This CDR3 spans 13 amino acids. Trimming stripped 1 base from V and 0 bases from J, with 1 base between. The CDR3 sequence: CASSLDSNQPQHF. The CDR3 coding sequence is TGTGCCAGCAGTTTAGATAGCAATCAGCCCCAGCATTTT.

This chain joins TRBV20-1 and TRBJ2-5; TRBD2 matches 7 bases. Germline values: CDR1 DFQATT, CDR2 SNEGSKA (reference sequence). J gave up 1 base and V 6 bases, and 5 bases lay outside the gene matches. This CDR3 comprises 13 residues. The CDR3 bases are TGCAGTGCCACCCGGACTAGCCAAGAGACCCAGTACTTC. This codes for CSATRTSQETQYF.

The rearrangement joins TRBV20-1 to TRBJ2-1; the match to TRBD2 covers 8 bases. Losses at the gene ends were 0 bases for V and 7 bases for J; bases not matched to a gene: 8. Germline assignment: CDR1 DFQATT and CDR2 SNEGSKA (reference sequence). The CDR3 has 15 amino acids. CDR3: CSARDLTSVRNEQFF. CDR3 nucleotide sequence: TGCAGTGCTAGAGATTTGACTAGCGTAAGGAATGAGCAGTTCTTC.

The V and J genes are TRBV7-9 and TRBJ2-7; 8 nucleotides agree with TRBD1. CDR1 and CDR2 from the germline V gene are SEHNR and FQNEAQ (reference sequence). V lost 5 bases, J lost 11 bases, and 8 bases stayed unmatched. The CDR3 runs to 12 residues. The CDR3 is CASSDRTGSEYF. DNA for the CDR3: TGTGCCAGCAGCGACCGGACAGGGAGCGAGTACTTC.